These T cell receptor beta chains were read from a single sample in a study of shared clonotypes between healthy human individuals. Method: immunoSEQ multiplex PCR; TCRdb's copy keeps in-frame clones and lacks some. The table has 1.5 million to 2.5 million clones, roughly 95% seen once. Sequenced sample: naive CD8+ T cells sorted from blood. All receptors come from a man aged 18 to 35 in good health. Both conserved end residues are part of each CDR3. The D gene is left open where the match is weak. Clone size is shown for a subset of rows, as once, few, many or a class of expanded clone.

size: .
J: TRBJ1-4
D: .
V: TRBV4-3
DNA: TGCGCCAGCAGCCAAGAGGCAGAGTATAATGAAAAACTGTTTTTT
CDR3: CASSQEAEYNEKLFF

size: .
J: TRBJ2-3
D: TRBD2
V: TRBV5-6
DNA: TGTGCCAGCAGCTTGGGGGGCATAGCGGGACCCACAGATACGCAGTATTTT
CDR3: CASSLGGIAGPTDTQYF

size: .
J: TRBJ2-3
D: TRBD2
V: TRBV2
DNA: TGTGCCAGCAGTGACGGCGGAGCGGGAGATCCAGATACGCAGTATTTT
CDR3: CASSDGGAGDPDTQYF

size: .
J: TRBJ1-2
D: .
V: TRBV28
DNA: TGTGCCAGCAGTTTATGGGAGGGAGGTAATGGCTACACCTTC
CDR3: CASSLWEGGNGYTF

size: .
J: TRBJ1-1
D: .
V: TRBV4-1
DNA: TGCGCCAGCAGTCGAGTGGGGGGCGCTGAAGCTTTCTTT
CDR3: CASSRVGGAEAFF

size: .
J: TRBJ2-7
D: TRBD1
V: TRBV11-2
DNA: TGTGCCAGCAGCGTCGGGACAGGGGGGTACGAGCAGTACTTC
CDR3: CASSVGTGGYEQYF

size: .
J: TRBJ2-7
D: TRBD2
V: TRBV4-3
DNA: TGCGCCAGCAGCCAAGATCTAGGCGGGAGGGCGCACGAGCAGTACTTC
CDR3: CASSQDLGGRAHEQYF

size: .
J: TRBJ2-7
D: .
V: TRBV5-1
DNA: TGCGCCAGCAGCTTGGGTGGCCACGAGCAGTACTTC
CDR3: CASSLGGHEQYF

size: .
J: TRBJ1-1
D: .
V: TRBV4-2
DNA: TGTGCCAGCAGCGACGGTCCCGTGGGGACTGAAGCTTTCTTT
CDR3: CASSDGPVGTEAFF

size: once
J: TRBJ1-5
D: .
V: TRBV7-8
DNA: TGTGCCAGCAGCCCGGGTCTCCATCAAGTGGGCAATCAGCCCCAGCATTTT
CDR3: CASSPGLHQVGNQPQHF

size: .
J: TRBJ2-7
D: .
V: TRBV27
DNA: TGTGCCAGCAGTTATGGAGTCGGCCCAGGCTACGAGCAGTACTTC
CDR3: CASSYGVGPGYEQYF

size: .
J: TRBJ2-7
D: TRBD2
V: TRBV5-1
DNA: TGCGCCAGCAGCTTGGGGAGTAGCGGGAGTGTTGGCGACGAGCAGTACTTC
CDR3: CASSLGSSGSVGDEQYF

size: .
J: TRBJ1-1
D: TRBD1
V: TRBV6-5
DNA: TGTGCCAGCAGTTTATCGACAGGGGGCACTGAAGCTTTCTTT
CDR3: CASSLSTGGTEAFF

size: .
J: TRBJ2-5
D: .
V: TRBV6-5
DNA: TGTGCCAGCAGTTACGCGTCAGAAGAGACCCAGTACTTC
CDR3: CASSYASEETQYF

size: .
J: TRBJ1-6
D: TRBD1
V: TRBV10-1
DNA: TGCGCCAGCACTCCAGGACAGGGTCGTAATTCACCCCTCCACTTT
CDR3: CASTPGQGRNSPLHF

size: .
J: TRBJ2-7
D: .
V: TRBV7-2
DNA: TGTGCCAGCAGCTATGGTGGGGACATCTCCTACGAGCAGTACTTC
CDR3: CASSYGGDISYEQYF

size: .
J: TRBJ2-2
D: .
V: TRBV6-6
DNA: TGTGCCACCGCCTTGTACAGAAACACCGGGGAGCTGTTTTTT
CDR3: CATALYRNTGELFF

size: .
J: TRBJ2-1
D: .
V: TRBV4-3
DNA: TGCGCCAGCAGCCAAGATACCTTCAATGAGCAGTTCTTC
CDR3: CASSQDTFNEQFF

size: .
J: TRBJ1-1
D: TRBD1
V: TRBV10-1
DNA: TGCGCCAGCAGTGATCTATATGGCAGGGGGCGAAGTGTGGTTACTGAAGCTTTCTTT
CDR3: CASSDLYGRGRSVVTEAFF

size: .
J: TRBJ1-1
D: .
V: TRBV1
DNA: TGCACCAGCAGCCAAACTGGGAGGGACAGGGAGATATTTGTGACTGAAGCTTTCTTT
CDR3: CTSSQTGRDREIFVTEAFF

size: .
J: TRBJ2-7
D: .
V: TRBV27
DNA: TGTGCCAGCAGACTTCACCCCTCCTTCGGGACGGCTGCGGTCGAGCAGTACTTC
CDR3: CASRLHPSFGTAAVEQYF

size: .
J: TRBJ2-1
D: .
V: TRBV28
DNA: TGTGCCAGCAGTTTCGGAGGTGGGAAGAACAATGAGCAGTTCTTC
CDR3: CASSFGGGKNNEQFF

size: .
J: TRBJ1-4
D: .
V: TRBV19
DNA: TGTGCCAGTAGTCCGCCGGCTGCAACTAATGAAAAACTGTTTTTT
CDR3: CASSPPAATNEKLFF

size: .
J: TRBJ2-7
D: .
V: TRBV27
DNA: TGTGCCACCCGGGGCAGTAAAGCCTACGAGCAGTACTTC
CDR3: CATRGSKAYEQYF

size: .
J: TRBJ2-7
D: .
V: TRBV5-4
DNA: TGTGCCAGCAGCCAAGACCCCCTCGAGCAGTACTTC
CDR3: CASSQDPLEQYF

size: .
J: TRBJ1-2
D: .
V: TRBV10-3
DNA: TGTGCCATCAGTGGATTGTGGCAGGGAGCGGATGGCTACACCTTC
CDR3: CAISGLWQGADGYTF

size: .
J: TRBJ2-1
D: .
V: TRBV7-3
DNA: TGTGCCACCCAAGGGGGGGCTCTGCATGAGCAGTTCTTC
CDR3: CATQGGALHEQFF

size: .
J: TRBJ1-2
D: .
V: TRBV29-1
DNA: TGCAGCACCGAGGATCCCCGCGGCGGCCTCTATGGCTACACCTTC
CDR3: CSTEDPRGGLYGYTF

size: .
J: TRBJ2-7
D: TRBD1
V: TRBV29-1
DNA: TGCAGCGTGAGACAGGGGTTCCCCTACGAGCAGTACTTC
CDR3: CSVRQGFPYEQYF

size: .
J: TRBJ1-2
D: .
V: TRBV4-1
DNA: TGCGCCAGCAGCCAGACCCCGGGGTTATTCGGCTACACCTTC
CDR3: CASSQTPGLFGYTF